The rows below give T cell receptor beta chains drawn from one sample of a study of beta chain features in type 1 diabetes. The repertoire was sequenced with immunoSEQ multiplex PCR; TCRdb's copy has only in-frame clones and lacks some. The sample comprises under 300,000 clones, about 15% of which are singletons, and roughly 0.019% rests with the top ten. The sequenced sample was naive CD4+ T cells from blood. These receptors were taken from a man aged 30-40 years with type 1 diabetes. CDR3s include the opening cysteine and the closing phenylalanine or tryptophan. The D gene is left open where the match is weak. The size field is filled for only some rows; it gives once, few, many or a size class.

j_call d_call clone_size v_call cdr3_aa cdr3_nt
TRBJ1-1 . . TRBV5-4 CASSHKQGMSEAFF TGTGCCAGCAGCCATAAACAGGGTATGTCTGAAGCTTTCTTT
TRBJ1-5 TRBD1 . TRBV18 CASSPGTGVQPQHF TGTGCCAGCTCACCAGGGACAGGGGTTCAGCCCCAGCATTTT
TRBJ1-1 TRBD1 few TRBV5-4 CASSSPGQGDTEAFF TGTGCCAGCAGCTCACCGGGACAGGGGGACACTGAAGCTTTCTTT
TRBJ1-1 TRBD1 . TRBV19 CASSHRTGGEGSEAFF TGTGCCAGTAGTCATCGGACAGGGGGCGAGGGTTCTGAAGCTTTCTTT
TRBJ1-1 . . TRBV5-1 CASSLQGGETEAFF TGCGCCAGCAGCCTACAGGGTGGGGAGACTGAAGCTTTCTTT
TRBJ2-1 . few TRBV5-4 CASSRTQGGFFDNEQFF TGTGCCAGCAGCCGTACACAGGGCGGGTTTTTTGACAATGAGCAGTTCTTC
TRBJ2-7 TRBD2 few TRBV10-3 CAISGTSNYEQYF TGTGCCATCAGTGGGACTAGTAACTACGAGCAGTACTTC
TRBJ1-1 . . TRBV5-4 CASTPGENTEAFF TGTGCCAGCACCCCAGGGGAGAACACTGAAGCTTTCTTT
TRBJ1-2 . . TRBV5-4 CASSSSVGYTF TGTGCCAGCAGCTCTTCAGTCGGCTACACCTTC
TRBJ2-5 TRBD1 few TRBV7-2 CASQLLRDRDETQYF TGTGCCAGCCAACTGCTCCGTGACAGGGACGAGACCCAGTACTTC
TRBJ2-7 TRBD1 . TRBV5-6 CASSTGQGVAYEQYF TGTGCCAGCAGCACCGGACAGGGGGTAGCCTACGAGCAGTACTTC